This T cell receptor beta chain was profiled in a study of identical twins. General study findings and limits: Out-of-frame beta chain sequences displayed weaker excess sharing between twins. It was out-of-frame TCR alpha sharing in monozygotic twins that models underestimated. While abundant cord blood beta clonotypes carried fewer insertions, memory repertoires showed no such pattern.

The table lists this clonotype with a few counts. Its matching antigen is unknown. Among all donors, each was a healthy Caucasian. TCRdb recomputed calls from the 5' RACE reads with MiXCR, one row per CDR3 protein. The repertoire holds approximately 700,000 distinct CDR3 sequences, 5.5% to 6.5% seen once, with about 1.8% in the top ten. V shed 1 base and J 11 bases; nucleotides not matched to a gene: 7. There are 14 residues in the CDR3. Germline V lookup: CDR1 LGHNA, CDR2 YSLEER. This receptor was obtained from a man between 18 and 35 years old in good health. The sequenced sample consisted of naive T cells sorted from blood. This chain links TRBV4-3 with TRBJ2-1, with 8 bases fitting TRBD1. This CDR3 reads CASSQAGAGGKQFF. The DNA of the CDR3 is TGCGCCAGCAGCCAAGCCGGAGCAGGGGGCAAGCAGTTCTTC.